Below, 20 T cell receptor beta chains from the same sample are listed, as sequenced in a study of shared clonotypes between healthy human individuals. Sequencing used immunoSEQ multiplex PCR; TCRdb keeps in-frame clones, though not all of them. The profile shows 2.3 million or so clones, more than 85% of them singletons. The sequenced sample was naive CD4+ T cells from PBMCs. The sample's subset: CD45RA+ positively selected. The source is a man between 18 and 35 years old in good health. Some clones in this sample may be carry-over from other donors' samples.

The chain joins TRBV7-9 to TRBJ2-1; D perhaps matches TRBD2 (5 bases). V dropped 5 bases and J dropped 10 bases, with 15 bases sitting between them. Germline CDR1 is SEHNR and CDR2 is FQNEAQ (reference sequence). CDR3 length: 13 residues. CDR3 region: CASSPWERSEQFF. CDR3 nucleotides: TGTGCCAGCAGCCCATGGGAGCGTTCCGAGCAGTTCTTC. The complete variable domain, with remaining parts taken from reference TRBV7-9 and TRBJ2-1, reads DTGVSQNPRHKITKRGQNVTFRCDPISEHNRLYWYRQTLGQGPEFLTYFQNEAQLEKSRLLSDRFSAERPKGSFSTLEIQRTEQGDSAMYLCASSPWERSEQFFGPGTRLTVL.

The CDR3 nucleotides are TGTGCCAGCAGCGTACGATTTCGGGGCAATGAGCAGTTCTTC. Translation gives CASSVRFRGNEQFF. The chain couples TRBV9 to TRBJ2-1; tentative D call: TRBD2 (5 bases). The V and J ends lost 1 base and 6 bases respectively, with 11 bases between them. The CDR3 has 14 residues. Germline V gene sequence: CDR1 SGDLS, CDR2 YYNGEE. Full variable domain (missing parts from reference TRBV9 and TRBJ2-1): DSGVTQTPKHLITATGQRVTLRCSPRSGDLSVYWYQQSLDQGLQFLIQYYNGEERAKGNILERFSAQQFPDLHSELNLSSLELGDSALYFCASSVRFRGNEQFFGPGTRLTVL.

The rearrangement uses TRBV29-1 and TRBJ2-1; TRBD2 aligns across 9 bases. CDR1 is SQVTM and CDR2 is ANQGSEA in the germline V gene. Trimming removed 1 base from V and 8 bases from J; junction bases left unmatched: 12. This CDR3 has 16 residues. This chain's CDR3 is CSVEVGSGSLMYEQFF. Here the CDR3 DNA reads TGCAGCGTTGAAGTGGGTAGCGGGAGCCTTATGTATGAGCAGTTCTTC.

J is TRBJ2-7 and V is TRBV5-1, with 9 positions matching TRBD1. CDR1 is SGHRS and CDR2 is YFSETQ in the germline V gene. Trimming removed 5 bases from V and 3 bases from J; junction bases left unmatched: 9. This CDR3 is built from 15 residues. CDR3 nucleotide sequence: TGCGCCAGCAGTTTAGAACCGGGACAGGGCTACGAGCAGTACTTC. It specifies CASSLEPGQGYEQYF.

This chain uses TRBV7-2 with TRBJ1-2, with 8 positions matching TRBD1. The V segment lost 5 bases and the J segment 5 bases; nucleotides outside the gene matches: 7. The CDR3 totals 14 residues. Per germline, CDR1 SGHTA and CDR2 FQGNSA. CDR3 in amino acids: CASSPTGAVYGYTF. The DNA for the CDR3 is TGTGCCAGCAGCCCGACAGGGGCGGTATATGGCTACACCTTC.

This clone was seen once. This chain joins TRBV10-3 and TRBJ1-1; no clear D. V dropped 0 bases and J dropped 1 base, with 9 bases sitting between them. CDR1 is ENHRY and CDR2 is SYGVKD in the germline V gene. This CDR3 has 15 amino acids. CDR3 DNA: TGTGCCATCAGTGAGTCATACATTCAGAACACTGAAGCTTTCTTT. It translates to CAISESYIQNTEAFF.

V usage is TRBV7-8 and J usage is TRBJ2-3; 7 positions agree with TRBD2. After removal of 1 base from V and 4 bases from J, the junction contained 5 bases not matched to a gene. This CDR3 has 15 residues. In germline, CDR1 is SGHVS, CDR2 FQNEAQ. Here the CDR3 reads CASSLVGGSSDTQYF. CDR3 coding DNA: TGTGCCAGCAGCTTAGTCGGCGGGAGCTCAGATACGCAGTATTTT.

Note on this clone: The sample contains more than one DNA sequence encoding this CDR3. CDR3 protein: CASSPGTGAVYEQYF. CDR3 coding DNA: TGTGCCAGCTCACCTGGGACAGGGGCGGTCTACGAGCAGTACTTC. The rearrangement joins TRBV18 to TRBJ2-7, with 10 bases lining up with TRBD1. This CDR3 has 15 amino acids. The trim removed 3 bases at V and 3 bases at J, leaving 5 bases unmatched. Germline values: CDR1 KGHSH, CDR2 LQKENI. Together with reference TRBV18 and TRBJ2-7, the CDR3 gives the full variable domain: NAGVMQNPRHLVRRRGQEARLRCSPMKGHSHVYWYRQLPEEGLKFMVYLQKENIIDESGMPKERFSAEFPKEGPSILRIQQVVRGDSAAYFCASSPGTGAVYEQYFGPGTRLTVT.

The genes are TRBV7-7 and TRBJ2-3; 8 bases fit TRBD2. The length of the CDR3 is 17 residues. V shed 5 bases and J 2 bases; nucleotides not matched to a gene: 12. CDR1 and CDR2 from the germline V gene are SSHAT and FNYEAQ (reference sequence). The chain's CDR3 is CASSPSRLAGLTDTQYF. The CDR3 bases are TGTGCCAGCAGCCCCTCGAGGCTAGCGGGCCTCACAGATACGCAGTATTTT.

The chain links TRBV28 to TRBJ1-5, with 10 bases matching TRBD1. This CDR3 is 15 amino acids long. Per germline, CDR1 MDHEN and CDR2 SYDVKM. Trimming took 5 bases from V and 5 from J; bases not matched to a gene: 6. CDR3 coding DNA: TGTGCCAGCAGTAAGACAGGGGGCTTTTATCAGCCCCAGCATTTT. This sequence encodes CASSKTGGFYQPQHF.

This clone was seen only once. The chain uses TRBV5-1 and TRBJ2-7; D gene ambiguous. Trimming took 6 bases from V and 1 from J, leaving 14 bases between them. This CDR3 spans 14 amino acids. CDR1 is SGHRS, CDR2 YFSETQ, per germline. This CDR3 is CASIPSAGSYEQYF. Written as DNA, the CDR3 is TGCGCCAGCATCCCGTCGGCAGGTTCCTACGAGCAGTACTTC.

V usage is TRBV7-9 and J usage is TRBJ2-1; 9 nucleotides line up with TRBD2. This CDR3 is 15 amino acids long. The V and J ends lost 5 bases and 5 bases, in that order; junction bases with no gene match: 7. Germline V gene sequence: CDR1 SEHNR, CDR2 FQNEAQ (reference sequence). CDR3 in DNA: TGTGCCAGCAGCCCAAGGACTAGCGACAACAATGAGCAGTTCTTC. Encoded protein: CASSPRTSDNNEQFF. Together with reference TRBV7-9 and TRBJ2-1, the CDR3 gives the full variable domain: DTGVSQNPRHKITKRGQNVTFRCDPISEHNRLYWYRQTLGQGPEFLTYFQNEAQLEKSRLLSDRFSAERPKGSFSTLEIQRTEQGDSAMYLCASSPRTSDNNEQFFGPGTRLTVL.

The chain is built from TRBV11-2 and TRBJ2-2, with a weak D call TRBD1 (6 bases). The V gene's germline CDR1 is SGHAT and CDR2 FQNNGV. This CDR3 is built from 13 residues. Trimming left V 4 bases short and J 7 bases short, with 10 bases between. For the CDR3, the DNA is TGTGCCAGCAGCTGGACAGCTGGCGGGGAGCTGTTTTTT. Translated: CASSWTAGGELFF. Full variable domain (remainder filled in from reference TRBV11-2 and TRBJ2-2): EAGVAQSPRYKIIEKRQSVAFWCNPISGHATLYWYQQILGQGPKLLIQFQNNGVVDDSQLPKDRFSAERLKGVDSTLKIQPAKLEDSAVYLCASSWTAGGELFFGEGSRLTVL.

This clone was observed a handful of times. The rearrangement uses TRBV30 and TRBJ1-4, with 8 bases identical to TRBD1. The CDR3 has 15 residues. V trimming: 2 bases; J trimming: 6 bases; junction bases outside the gene matches: 8. The germline gives CDR1 GTSNPN, CDR2 SVGIG (reference sequence). The CDR3 DNA follows: TGTGCCTGGAGTAGAGGGACAGGTTTGGATGAAAAACTGTTTTTT. Amino acids: CAWSRGTGLDEKLFF.

V usage is TRBV23-1 and J usage is TRBJ2-1; 10 bases align to TRBD1. TRBV23-1 is placed among ORFs of uncertain function. This CDR3 is 19 amino acids long. After removal of 6 bases from V and 7 bases from J, the junction contained 21 bases not matched to a gene. DNA of the CDR3: TGCGCCAGCAGCTCGACAGGGGGCTCAGGAGCGGGAGTGGGAAATGAGCAGTTCTTC. Its translation is CASSSTGGSGAGVGNEQFF.

This clone was observed a single time. The chain recombines TRBV19 with TRBJ2-6; no firm D call. Germline CDR1 is LNHDA and CDR2 is SQIVND (reference sequence). This CDR3 comprises 16 residues. The ends were cut back, 7 bases at V and 0 bases at J, with 13 bases in the middle. CDR3 nucleotide sequence: TGTGCCAGTAAAAGGGCACAGTCCTCTGGGGCCAACGTCCTGACTTTC. This gives the protein CASKRAQSSGANVLTF.

The genes are TRBV4-2 and TRBJ2-5; 8 nucleotides match TRBD2. This CDR3 comprises 20 residues. Germline CDR1 reads LGHNA; CDR2 reads YNFKEQ. Trimming removed 1 base from V and 1 base from J; junction bases left unmatched: 17. As DNA, the CDR3 is TGTGCCAGCAGCCAAGGCCTAGCGGGCCGAGCAGGAAGGGGCCAAGAGACCCAGTACTTC. The encoded protein is CASSQGLAGRAGRGQETQYF.

The chain has TRBV10-3 and TRBJ2-3; D remains ambiguous. The V end lost 6 bases, the J end lost 0 bases, and 16 bases lay between the germline ends. The CDR3 is made up of 16 amino acids. The germline V gene encodes CDR1 ENHRY and CDR2 SYGVKD. CDR3 sequence reads: CAISNAKAFSTDTQYF. The CDR3 DNA reads as TGTGCCATCAGCAACGCTAAAGCCTTTAGCACAGATACGCAGTATTTT.

The rearrangement links TRBV6-5 to TRBJ2-1; 9 positions agree with TRBD1. CDR1 and CDR2 (germline): MNHEY, SVGAGI. The CDR3 runs to 16 residues. V was clipped by 0 bases and J by 5 bases; unmatched bases: 5. The CDR3 protein is CASSYSAGTGNNEQFF. In DNA form, the CDR3 reads TGTGCCAGCAGTTACTCGGCCGGGACAGGGAACAATGAGCAGTTCTTC.

To note about this clone: The sample has other DNA sequences that encode this CDR3 too. V is TRBV28 and J is TRBJ2-7; D ambiguous. V lost 6 bases and J lost 5, with 8 bases in between. CDR1 and CDR2 from the germline V gene are MDHEN and SYDVKM. CDR3 length: 11 amino acids. CDR3 sequence (DNA): TGTGCCAGCAGCCTCAAGGACGAGCAGTACTTC. Its translation is CASSLKDEQYF. Using reference TRBV28 and TRBJ2-7 for the parts outside the CDR3, the full variable domain is DVKVTQSSRYLVKRTGEKVFLECVQDMDHENMFWYRQDPGLGLRLIYFSYDVKMKEKGDIPEGYSVSREKKERFSLILESASTNQTSMYLCASSLKDEQYFGPGTRLTVT.